What follows are 16 T cell receptor beta chains derived from one specimen sequenced in a study of OX40 agonist ivuxolimab in advanced cancers. Preparation of the library involved the immunoSEQ multiplex PCR assay. This is the immuneACCESS table as TCRdb keeps it, with only in-frame sequences that have V and J called. A part of the clones is gone; compared with another copy, unresolved V genes explain less than half, and the rest is unexplained. Here the sample has 25,000 to 30,000 clones; around 82% occur a single time. The ten largest clones add up to approximately 12% of the sample. The starting material was CD4+ or CD8+ T cells sorted from blood, obtained in a trial of the OX40 agonist ivuxolimab. The receptors were sampled from an adult with an advanced solid tumor such as melanoma, head and neck, liver or kidney cancer.

The chain links TRBV19 to TRBJ2-7, with TRBD1 matching over 8 bases. The CDR3 runs 15 residues. Trimming cost V 8 bases and J 1 base; bases outside gene matches: 10. Per the germline V gene, CDR1 is LNHDA and CDR2 is SQIVND (reference sequence). The CDR3 sequence is CASSPTGAWSYEQYF. As DNA, the CDR3 is TGTGCCAGTTCACCGACAGGGGCCTGGTCCTACGAGCAGTACTTC.

J is TRBJ2-7 and V is TRBV18; TRBD1 or TRBD2 may be the D gene (6 bases each). Looked up from germline, CDR1 is KGHSH and CDR2 is LQKENI. Trimming stripped 2 bases from V and 2 bases from J, with 19 bases between. This CDR3 spans 17 amino acids. CDR3 residues: CASSPGGRAGLAYEQYF. CDR3 bases: TGTGCCAGCTCACCAGGGGGGCGGGCAGGCCTAGCCTACGAGCAGTACTTC.

The chain employs TRBV27 and TRBJ1-4; D not resolved. The CDR3 spans 14 residues. V lost 4 bases, J lost 5 bases, and 11 bases lay in between. CDR1 and CDR2 from the germline V gene are MNHEY and SMNVEV (reference sequence). CDR3 nucleotides: TGTGCCAGCAGTTCCCCGGCCCTAAATGAAAAACTGTTTTTT. This encodes CASSSPALNEKLFF.

The chain joins TRBV27 to TRBJ1-6; D ambiguous. The CDR3 length is 16 residues. CDR1 MNHEY and CDR2 SMNVEV come from the germline V gene (reference sequence). Trimming left V 7 bases short and J 0 bases short, with 13 bases between. The CDR3: CASKSEESSYNSPLHF. For the CDR3, the DNA is TGTGCCAGCAAGTCGGAGGAAAGCTCCTATAATTCACCCCTCCACTTT.

The chain links TRBV4-3 to TRBJ1-1; D is uncertain. V was shortened by 0 bases and J by 0 bases, with 8 bases between the two germline ends. The CDR3 is made up of 15 amino acids. CDR1 and CDR2 (germline): LGHNA, YSLEER. Written as DNA, the CDR3 is TGCGCCAGCAGCCAAGATAAGTACTTGAACACTGAAGCTTTCTTT. Encoded protein: CASSQDKYLNTEAFF.

The V call is TRBV18, the J call TRBJ2-1; 7 bases are shared with TRBD1. The CDR3 extends over 15 amino acids. CDR1 and CDR2 from the germline V gene are KGHSH and LQKENI. Trimming cost V 4 bases and J 5 bases; bases outside gene matches: 8. The CDR3 nucleotides are TGTGCCAGCTCACAAGCCCAGGGGGTTAACAATGAGCAGTTCTTC. It encodes CASSQAQGVNNEQFF.

The chain recombines TRBV6-5 with TRBJ1-2, with D possibly matching TRBD1 (5 bases). V lost 5 bases and J 2 bases, leaving 9 bases between the germline ends. The CDR3 has 13 residues. Germline V gene lookup returns CDR1 MNHEY and CDR2 SVGAGI. In DNA, the CDR3 is TGTGCCAGCAGTAACCGGGGGAACTATGGCTACACCTTC. Translated, it gives CASSNRGNYGYTF.

V and J are TRBV4-1 and TRBJ2-1, with D unclear. Germline V gives CDR1 MGHRA, CDR2 YSYEKL. The V gene lost 1 base and the J gene lost 4 bases, with 8 bases spanning the gap. CDR3 length equals 14 residues. CDR3: CASSQVKDYNEQFF. The CDR3 DNA sequence: TGCGCCAGCAGCCAAGTGAAGGATTACAATGAGCAGTTCTTC.

The gene calls are TRBV5-1 and TRBJ2-7; 13 bases match TRBD2. Per the germline V gene, CDR1 is SGHRS and CDR2 is YFSETQ. J gave up 7 bases and V 0 bases, and 7 bases lay outside the gene matches. The CDR3 runs to 16 residues. This chain's CDR3 is CASSLDPGLAGEEQYF. CDR3 in DNA: TGCGCCAGCAGCTTGGACCCCGGACTAGCGGGGGAGGAGCAGTACTTC.

The J gene is TRBJ2-7, the V gene TRBV6-1; TRBD1 is a possible D gene (5 bases). The CDR3 has 16 amino acids. Germline CDR1 MNHNS, CDR2 SASEGT. Between the trimmed V and J ends, which lost 2 bases and 1 base, there was a span of 15 bases. The CDR3 coding sequence is TGTGCCAGCAGTGAATATTCGGACATAGCTTCCTACGAGCAGTACTTC. Residues: CASSEYSDIASYEQYF.

This clone was seen more than once but under ten times. This sequence joins TRBV6-1 and TRBJ1-1, with D unresolved. The V gene's germline CDR1 is MNHNS and CDR2 SASEGT. CDR3 length: 10 residues. Trimming took 6 bases from V and 10 from J, leaving 9 bases between them. The CDR3 region is CASRREGAFF. Written as DNA, the CDR3 is TGTGCCAGCAGGAGGGAGGGAGCTTTCTTT.

The chain uses TRBV6-1 and TRBJ1-1; the D gene is possibly TRBD1 (5 bases). V gave up 2 bases and J gave up 10 bases, with 17 bases separating them. The CDR3 extends over 14 amino acids. Germline CDR1 reads MNHNS; CDR2 reads SASEGT. DNA of the CDR3: TGTGCCAGCAGTGAATCAGCGGGGCAGTCGGGAGCTTTCTTT. Protein product: CASSESAGQSGAFF.

The rearrangement joins TRBV2 to TRBJ2-4, with D unclear. Germline V CDR1 and CDR2: SNHLY, FYNNEI. The ends were cut back, 6 bases at V and 15 bases at J, with 12 bases in the middle. This CDR3 is built from 10 residues. CDR3 loop: CASRAVRWYF. For the CDR3, the DNA is TGTGCCAGCAGGGCGGTCCGCTGGTACTTC.

The chain carries TRBV20-1 and TRBJ1-2; the match to TRBD1 covers 7 bases. Looked up from germline, CDR1 is DFQATT and CDR2 is SNEGSKA (reference sequence). CDR3 length equals 11 residues. The V gene end was trimmed by 6 bases and the J gene end by 11 bases; junction bases not matched to a gene: 9. The CDR3 nucleotides read TGCAGTGCCTCTACTGACAGGGAGTACACCTTC. Its translation: CSASTDREYTF.

CDR3 DNA: TGCGCCAGCAGCCAAGTCCTGGGGGGTAGCGAAAAACTGTTTTTT. Protein product: CASSQVLGGSEKLFF. The genes are TRBV4-1 and TRBJ1-4; D perhaps matches TRBD1 (5 bases). V was pared by 1 base and J by 8 bases, with 14 bases between. The CDR3 extends over 15 amino acids. Germline CDR1 MGHRA, CDR2 YSYEKL.

This clone was counted a single time. The V gene is TRBV7-9, the J gene TRBJ2-3; 11 bases fit TRBD2. The germline V gene encodes CDR1 SEHNR and CDR2 FQNEAQ (reference sequence). Trimming took 4 bases from V and 1 from J; bases not matched to a gene: 1. The CDR3 spans 15 residues. The CDR3 coding sequence is TGTGCCAGCAGCTCGACTAGCGGGGGCACAGATACGCAGTATTTT. This gives the protein CASSSTSGGTDTQYF.